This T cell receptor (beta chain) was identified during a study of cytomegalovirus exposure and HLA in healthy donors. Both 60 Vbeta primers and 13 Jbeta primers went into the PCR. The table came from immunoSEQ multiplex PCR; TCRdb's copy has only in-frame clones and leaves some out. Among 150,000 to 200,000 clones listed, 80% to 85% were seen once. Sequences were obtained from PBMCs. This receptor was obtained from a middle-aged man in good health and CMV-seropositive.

The CDR3: CASSLTGGGDTQYF. In DNA, the CDR3 is TGTGCCAGCAGCTTAACCGGGGGTGGCGATACGCAGTATTTT. The genes are TRBV7-3 and TRBJ2-3; D is perhaps TRBD2 (6 bases). Trimming stripped 0 bases from V and 6 bases from J, with 10 bases between. Germline V CDR1 and CDR2: SGHTA, FQGTGA. The CDR3 sequence is 14 residues long.